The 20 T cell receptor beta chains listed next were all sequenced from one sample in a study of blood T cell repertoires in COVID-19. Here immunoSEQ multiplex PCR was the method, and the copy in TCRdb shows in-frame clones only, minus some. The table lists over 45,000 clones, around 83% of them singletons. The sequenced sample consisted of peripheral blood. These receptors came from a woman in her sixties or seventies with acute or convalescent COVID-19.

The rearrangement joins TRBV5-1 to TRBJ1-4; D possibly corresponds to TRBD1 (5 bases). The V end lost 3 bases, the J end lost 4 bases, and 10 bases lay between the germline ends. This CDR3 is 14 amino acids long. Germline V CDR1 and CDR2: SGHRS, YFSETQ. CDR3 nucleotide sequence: TGCGCCAGCAGCTCGGGGGTGGTTAATGAAAAACTGTTTTTT. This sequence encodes CASSSGVVNEKLFF. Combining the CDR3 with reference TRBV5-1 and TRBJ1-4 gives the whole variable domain KAGVTQTPRYLIKTRGQQVTLSCSPISGHRSVSWYQQTPGQGLQFLFEYFSETQRNKGNFPGRFSGRQFSNSRSEMNVSTLELGDSALYLCASSSGVVNEKLFFGSGTQLSVL.

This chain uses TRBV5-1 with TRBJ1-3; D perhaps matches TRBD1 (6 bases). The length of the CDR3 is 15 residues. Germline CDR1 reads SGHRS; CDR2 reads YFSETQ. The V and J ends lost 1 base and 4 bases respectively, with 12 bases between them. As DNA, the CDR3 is TGCGCCAGCAGCTTGCAGGGCCAGGGGGGAAACACCATATATTTT. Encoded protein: CASSLQGQGGNTIYF. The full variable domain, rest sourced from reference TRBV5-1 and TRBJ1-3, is KAGVTQTPRYLIKTRGQQVTLSCSPISGHRSVSWYQQTPGQGLQFLFEYFSETQRNKGNFPGRFSGRQFSNSRSEMNVSTLELGDSALYLCASSLQGQGGNTIYFGEGSWLTVV.

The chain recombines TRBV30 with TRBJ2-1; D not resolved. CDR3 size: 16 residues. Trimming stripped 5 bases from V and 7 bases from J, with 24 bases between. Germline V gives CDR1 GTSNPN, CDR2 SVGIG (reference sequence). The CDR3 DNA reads TGTGCCTGGGGGCCGCCTTTATCTGCCATGATGAATGAGCAGTTCTTC. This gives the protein CAWGPPLSAMMNEQFF.

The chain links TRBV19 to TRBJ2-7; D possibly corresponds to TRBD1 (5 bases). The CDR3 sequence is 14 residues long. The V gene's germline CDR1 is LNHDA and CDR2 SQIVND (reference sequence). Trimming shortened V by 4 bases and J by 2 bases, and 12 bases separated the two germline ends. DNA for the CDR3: TGTGCCAGTAGTACCAGGACACAGACCTACGAGCAGTACTTC. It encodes CASSTRTQTYEQYF.

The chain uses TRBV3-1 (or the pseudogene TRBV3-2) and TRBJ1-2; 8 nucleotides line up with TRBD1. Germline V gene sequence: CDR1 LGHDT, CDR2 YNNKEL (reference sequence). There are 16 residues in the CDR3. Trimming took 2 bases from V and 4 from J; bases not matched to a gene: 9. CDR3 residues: CASSQSPAGTGYGYTF. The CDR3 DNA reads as TGTGCCAGCAGCCAAAGCCCTGCGGGGACAGGCTATGGCTACACCTTC.

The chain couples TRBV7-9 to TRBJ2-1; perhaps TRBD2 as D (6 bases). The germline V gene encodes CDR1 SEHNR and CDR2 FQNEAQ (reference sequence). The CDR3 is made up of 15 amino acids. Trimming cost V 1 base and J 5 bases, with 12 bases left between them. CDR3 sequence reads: CASSLVGSGNNEQFF. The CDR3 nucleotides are TGTGCCAGCAGCTTAGTCGGGAGTGGGAACAATGAGCAGTTCTTC.

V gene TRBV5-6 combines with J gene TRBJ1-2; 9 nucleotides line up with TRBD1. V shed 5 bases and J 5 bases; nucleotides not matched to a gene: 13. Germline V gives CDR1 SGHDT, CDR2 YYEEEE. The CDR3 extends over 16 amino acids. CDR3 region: CASRLGMRQGEYGYTF. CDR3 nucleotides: TGTGCCAGCAGACTCGGAATGCGACAGGGGGAGTATGGCTACACCTTC. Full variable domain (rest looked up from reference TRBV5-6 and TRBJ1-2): DAGVTQSPTHLIKTRGQQVTLRCSPKSGHDTVSWYQQALGQGPQFIFQYYEEEERQRGNFPDRFSGHQFPNYSSELNVNALLLGDSALYLCASRLGMRQGEYGYTFGSGTRLTVV.

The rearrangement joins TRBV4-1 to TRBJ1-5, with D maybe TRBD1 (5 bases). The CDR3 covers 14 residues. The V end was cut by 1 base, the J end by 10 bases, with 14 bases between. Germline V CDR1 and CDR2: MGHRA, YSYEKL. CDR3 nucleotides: TGCGCCAGCAGCCAAGTGTTCCAGGGTCACCCCCAGCATTTT. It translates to CASSQVFQGHPQHF.

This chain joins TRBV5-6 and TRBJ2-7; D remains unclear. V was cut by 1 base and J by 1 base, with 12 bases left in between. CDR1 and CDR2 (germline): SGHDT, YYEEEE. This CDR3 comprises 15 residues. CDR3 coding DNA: TGTGCCAGCAGCTTGTGGAGAGTCCTATCCTACGAGCAGTACTTC. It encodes CASSLWRVLSYEQYF. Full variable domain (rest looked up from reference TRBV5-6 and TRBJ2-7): DAGVTQSPTHLIKTRGQQVTLRCSPKSGHDTVSWYQQALGQGPQFIFQYYEEEERQRGNFPDRFSGHQFPNYSSELNVNALLLGDSALYLCASSLWRVLSYEQYFGPGTRLTVT.

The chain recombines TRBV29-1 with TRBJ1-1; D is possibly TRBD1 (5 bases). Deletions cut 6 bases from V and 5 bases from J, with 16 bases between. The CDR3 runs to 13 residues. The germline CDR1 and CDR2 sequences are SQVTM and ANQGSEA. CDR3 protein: CSVAAGGETEAFF. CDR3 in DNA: TGCAGCGTCGCCGCCGGGGGGGAAACTGAAGCTTTCTTT.

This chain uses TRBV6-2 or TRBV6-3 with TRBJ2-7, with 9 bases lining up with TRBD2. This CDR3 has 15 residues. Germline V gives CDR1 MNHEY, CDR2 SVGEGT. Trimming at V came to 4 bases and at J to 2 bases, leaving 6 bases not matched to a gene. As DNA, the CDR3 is TGTGCCAGCAGTTCGGCGGGAGGGGGGCCCTACGAGCAGTACTTC. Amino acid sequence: CASSSAGGGPYEQYF.

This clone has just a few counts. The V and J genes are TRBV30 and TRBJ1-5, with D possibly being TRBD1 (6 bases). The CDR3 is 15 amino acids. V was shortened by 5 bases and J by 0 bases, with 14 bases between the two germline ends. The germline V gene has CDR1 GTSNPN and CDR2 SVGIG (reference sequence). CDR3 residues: CAWDTQGHSNQPQHF. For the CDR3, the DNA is TGTGCCTGGGATACACAGGGTCATAGCAATCAGCCCCAGCATTTT.

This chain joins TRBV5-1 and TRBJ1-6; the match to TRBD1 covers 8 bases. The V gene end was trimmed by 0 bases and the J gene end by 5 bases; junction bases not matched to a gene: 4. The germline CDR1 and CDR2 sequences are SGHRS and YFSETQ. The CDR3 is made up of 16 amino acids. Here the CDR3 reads CASSLGRTGNNSPLHF. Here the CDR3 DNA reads TGCGCCAGCAGCTTGGGGAGGACAGGGAATAATTCACCCCTCCACTTT. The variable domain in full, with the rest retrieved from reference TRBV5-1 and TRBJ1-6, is KAGVTQTPRYLIKTRGQQVTLSCSPISGHRSVSWYQQTPGQGLQFLFEYFSETQRNKGNFPGRFSGRQFSNSRSEMNVSTLELGDSALYLCASSLGRTGNNSPLHFGNGTRLTVT.

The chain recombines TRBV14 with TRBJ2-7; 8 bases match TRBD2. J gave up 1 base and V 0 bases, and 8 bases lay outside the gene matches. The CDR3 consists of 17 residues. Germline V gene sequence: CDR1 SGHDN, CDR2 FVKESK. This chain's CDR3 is CASSQERGGRISYEQYF. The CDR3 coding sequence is TGTGCCAGCAGCCAAGAGAGGGGCGGGAGGATATCCTACGAGCAGTACTTC.

CDR3 residues: CASSLAGVETQYF. The CDR3 DNA follows: TGTGCCAGCAGCTTGGCAGGCGTGGAGACCCAGTACTTC. The chain employs TRBV5-4 and TRBJ2-5, with D uncertain. CDR1 and CDR2 from the germline V gene are SGHNT and YYREEE (reference sequence). V lost 0 bases and J 5 bases, leaving 8 bases between the germline ends. The CDR3 is 13 residues long. The full variable domain, with the rest looked up from reference TRBV5-4 and TRBJ2-5, is ETGVTQSPTHLIKTRGQQVTLRCSSQSGHNTVSWYQQALGQGPQFIFQYYREEENGRGNFPPRFSGLQFPNYSSELNVNALELDDSALYLCASSLAGVETQYFGPGTRLLVL.

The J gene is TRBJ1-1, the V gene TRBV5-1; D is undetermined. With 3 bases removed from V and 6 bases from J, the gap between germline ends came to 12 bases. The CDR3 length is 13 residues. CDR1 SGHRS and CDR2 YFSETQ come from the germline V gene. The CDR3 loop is CASSSSGFPEAFF. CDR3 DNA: TGCGCCAGCAGCTCTTCGGGGTTTCCTGAAGCTTTCTTT.

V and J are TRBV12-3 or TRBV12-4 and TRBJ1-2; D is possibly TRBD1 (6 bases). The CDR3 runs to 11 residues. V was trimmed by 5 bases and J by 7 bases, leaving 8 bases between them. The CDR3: CASSHRAGYTF. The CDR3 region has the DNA TGTGCCAGCAGTCACAGGGCTGGCTACACCTTC.

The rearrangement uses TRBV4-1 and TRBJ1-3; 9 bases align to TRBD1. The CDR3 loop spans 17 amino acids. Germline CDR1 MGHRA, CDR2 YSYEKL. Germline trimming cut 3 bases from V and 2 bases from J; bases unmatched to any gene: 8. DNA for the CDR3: TGCGCCAGCAGCCATGGAGCCGGGACAGGGACTGGAAACACCATATATTTT. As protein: CASSHGAGTGTGNTIYF.

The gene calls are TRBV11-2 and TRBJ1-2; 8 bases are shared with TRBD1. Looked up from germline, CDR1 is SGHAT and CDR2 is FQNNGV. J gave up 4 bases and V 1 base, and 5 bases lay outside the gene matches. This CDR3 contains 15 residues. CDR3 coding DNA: TGTGCCAGCAGCTTAGTAGACAGGGGTTTCTATGGCTACACCTTC. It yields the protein CASSLVDRGFYGYTF.

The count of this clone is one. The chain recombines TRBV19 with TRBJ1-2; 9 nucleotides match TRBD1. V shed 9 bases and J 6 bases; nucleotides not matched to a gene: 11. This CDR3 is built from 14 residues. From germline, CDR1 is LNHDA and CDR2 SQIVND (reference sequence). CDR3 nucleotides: TGTGCCAGCGGGCACAGGGGGCGGGTTGATGGCTACACCTTC. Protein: CASGHRGRVDGYTF.